The clone carrying this TCR beta chain occurred many times. This CDR3 is 13 amino acids long. Germline V CDR1 and CDR2: SQVTM, ANQGSEA. The J segment lost 6 bases and the V segment lost 7 bases, leaving 11 bases of the junction unmatched. This specimen comes from a study of Graves' ophthalmopathy and Graves' hyperthyroidism. For repertoire sequencing, the TCR beta CDR3 regions were amplified from RNA transcripts. A first-round RT-PCR used HTBI primers, followed by a second-round multiplex PCR. TCRdb fed the multiplex PCR reads into MiXCR, producing one record per CDR3 protein. The profile shows hundreds of thousands of distinct CDR3 sequences, 20% to 25% of them singletons.

Material for sequencing was peripheral blood. The clonotype was recovered from a young woman with stable Graves' hyperthyroidism. This chain joins TRBV29-1 and TRBJ1-2; 7 bases fit TRBD1. Written as DNA, the CDR3 is TGCAGCGCCACCCGGGACAGCGTCGATGGCTACACCTTC. This translates into CSATRDSVDGYTF.